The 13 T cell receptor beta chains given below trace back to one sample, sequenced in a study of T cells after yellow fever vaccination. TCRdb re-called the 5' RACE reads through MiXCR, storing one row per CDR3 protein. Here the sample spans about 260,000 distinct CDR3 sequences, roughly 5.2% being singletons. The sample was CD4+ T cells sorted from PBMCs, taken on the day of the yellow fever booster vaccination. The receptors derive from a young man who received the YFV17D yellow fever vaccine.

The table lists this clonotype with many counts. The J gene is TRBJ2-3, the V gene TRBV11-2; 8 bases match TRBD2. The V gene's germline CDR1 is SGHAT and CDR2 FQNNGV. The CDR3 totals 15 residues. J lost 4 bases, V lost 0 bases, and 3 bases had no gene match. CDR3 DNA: TGTGCCAGCAGCTTAGAGCGGGGGGCCTCAGATACGCAGTATTTT. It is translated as CASSLERGASDTQYF. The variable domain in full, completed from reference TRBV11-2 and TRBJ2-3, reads EAGVAQSPRYKIIEKRQSVAFWCNPISGHATLYWYQQILGQGPKLLIQFQNNGVVDDSQLPKDRFSAERLKGVDSTLKIQPAKLEDSAVYLCASSLERGASDTQYFGPGTRLTVL.

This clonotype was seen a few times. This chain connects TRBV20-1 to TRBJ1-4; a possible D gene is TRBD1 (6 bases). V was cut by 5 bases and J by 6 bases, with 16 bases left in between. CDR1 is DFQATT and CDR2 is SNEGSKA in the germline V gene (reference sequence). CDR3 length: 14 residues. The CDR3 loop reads CSAYNRELYEKLFF. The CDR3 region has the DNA TGCAGTGCTTATAACAGGGAATTGTATGAAAAACTGTTTTTT.

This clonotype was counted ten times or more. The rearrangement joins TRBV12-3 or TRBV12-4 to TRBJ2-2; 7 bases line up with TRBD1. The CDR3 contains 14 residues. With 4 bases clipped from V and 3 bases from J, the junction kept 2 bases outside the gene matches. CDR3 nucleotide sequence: TGTGCCAGCAGTTGGGACAGTTACACCGGGGAGCTGTTTTTT. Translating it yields CASSWDSYTGELFF.

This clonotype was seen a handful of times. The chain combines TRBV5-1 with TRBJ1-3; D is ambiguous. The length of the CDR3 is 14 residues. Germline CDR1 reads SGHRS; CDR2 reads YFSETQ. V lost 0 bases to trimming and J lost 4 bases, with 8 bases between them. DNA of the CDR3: TGCGCCAGCAGCTTGGATACGGGAGGAAACACCATATATTTT. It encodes CASSLDTGGNTIYF.

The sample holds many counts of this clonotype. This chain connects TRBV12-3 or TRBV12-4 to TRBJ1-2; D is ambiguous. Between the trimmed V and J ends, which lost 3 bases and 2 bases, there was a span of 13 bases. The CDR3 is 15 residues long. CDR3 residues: CASSFSARGNYGYTF. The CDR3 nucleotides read TGTGCCAGCAGTTTTTCAGCCCGAGGGAACTATGGCTACACCTTC.

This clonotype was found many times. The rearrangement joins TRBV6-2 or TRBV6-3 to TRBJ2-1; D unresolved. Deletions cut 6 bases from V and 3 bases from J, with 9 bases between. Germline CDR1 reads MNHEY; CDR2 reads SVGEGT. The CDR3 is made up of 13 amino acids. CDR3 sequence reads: CASRSAVYNEQFF. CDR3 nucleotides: TGTGCCAGCAGGTCGGCGGTCTACAATGAGCAGTTCTTC.

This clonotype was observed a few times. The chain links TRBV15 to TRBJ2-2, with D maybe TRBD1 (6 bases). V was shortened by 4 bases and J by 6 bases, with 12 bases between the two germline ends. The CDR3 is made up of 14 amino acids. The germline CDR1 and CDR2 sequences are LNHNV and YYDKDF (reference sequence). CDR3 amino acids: CATSNRVAAGELFF. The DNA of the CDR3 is TGTGCCACCAGCAACAGGGTGGCTGCCGGGGAGCTGTTTTTT.

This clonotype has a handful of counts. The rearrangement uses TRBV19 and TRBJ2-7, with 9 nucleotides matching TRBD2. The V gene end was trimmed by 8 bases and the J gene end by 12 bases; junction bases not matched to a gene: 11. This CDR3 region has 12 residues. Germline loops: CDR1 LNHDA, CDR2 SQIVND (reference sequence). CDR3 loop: CASVSLAGALYF. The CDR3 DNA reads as TGTGCCAGTGTTTCGTTAGCGGGGGCTCTGTACTTC.

The CDR3 reads CASSIEGRTSGGTDTQYF. The CDR3 coding sequence is TGTGCCAGTAGTATAGAGGGAAGGACTAGCGGGGGCACAGATACGCAGTATTTT. The chain uses TRBV19 and TRBJ2-3; 12 bases are a match to TRBD2. Per germline, CDR1 LNHDA and CDR2 SQIVND (reference sequence). With V trimmed by 0 bases and J by 1 base, 5 bases remained unmatched. CDR3 length: 18 residues.

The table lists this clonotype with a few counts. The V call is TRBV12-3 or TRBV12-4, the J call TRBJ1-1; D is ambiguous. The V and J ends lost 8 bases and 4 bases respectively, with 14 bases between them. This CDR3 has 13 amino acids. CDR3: CASGTRAFTEAFF. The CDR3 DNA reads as TGTGCCAGCGGTACACGGGCTTTCACTGAAGCTTTCTTT.

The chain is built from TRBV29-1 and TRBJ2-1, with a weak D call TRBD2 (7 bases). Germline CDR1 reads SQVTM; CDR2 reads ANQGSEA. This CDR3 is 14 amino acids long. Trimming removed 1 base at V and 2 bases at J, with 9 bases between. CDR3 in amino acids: CSVEGGGPYNEQFF. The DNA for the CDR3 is TGCAGCGTTGAAGGGGGGGGGCCCTACAATGAGCAGTTCTTC.

The CDR3 DNA reads as TGTGCCAGCAGCTTAGTACGGATTCCTGGCTACACCTTC. Encoded protein: CASSLVRIPGYTF. The rearrangement uses TRBV5-4 and TRBJ1-2; D call uncertain. CDR3 length equals 13 residues. Trimming removed 2 bases from V and 7 bases from J, with 12 bases in between. Germline values: CDR1 SGHNT, CDR2 YYREEE (reference sequence).

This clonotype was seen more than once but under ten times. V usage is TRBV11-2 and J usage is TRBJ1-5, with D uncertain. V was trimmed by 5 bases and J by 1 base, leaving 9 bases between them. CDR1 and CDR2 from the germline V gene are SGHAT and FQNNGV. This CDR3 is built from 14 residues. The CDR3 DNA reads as TGTGCCAGCAGCCCCGGGCCCAGCAATCAGCCCCAGCATTTT. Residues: CASSPGPSNQPQHF. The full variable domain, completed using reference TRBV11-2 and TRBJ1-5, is EAGVAQSPRYKIIEKRQSVAFWCNPISGHATLYWYQQILGQGPKLLIQFQNNGVVDDSQLPKDRFSAERLKGVDSTLKIQPAKLEDSAVYLCASSPGPSNQPQHFGDGTRLSIL.